The 21 T cell receptor beta chains listed next were all sequenced from one sample in a study of T cells after yellow fever vaccination. A single record per CDR3 protein comes from TCRdb applying MiXCR to the 5' RACE reads. Of 150,000 to 200,000 distinct CDR3 sequences in the sample, around 9.7% were seen once. The specimen comprised CD8+ T cells sorted from PBMCs, sampled 45 days after the yellow fever booster vaccination. These receptors came from a man between 18 and 29 years old who received the YFV17D yellow fever vaccine.

The chain uses TRBV27 and TRBJ2-7; no clear D. Germline assignment: CDR1 MNHEY and CDR2 SMNVEV (reference sequence). The CDR3 is made up of 14 amino acids. V lost 2 bases to trimming and J lost 1 base, with 9 bases between them. The CDR3 spells CASSLDGPSYEQYF. As DNA, the CDR3 is TGTGCCAGCAGTTTAGATGGACCATCCTACGAGCAGTACTTC.

This clonotype was observed at least ten times. The chain links TRBV10-2 to TRBJ2-2; 7 bases agree with TRBD2. This CDR3 is 14 amino acids long. The V gene's germline CDR1 is WSHSY and CDR2 SAAADI. V was pared by 6 bases and J by 5 bases, with 6 bases of the junction left unmatched. CDR3 coding DNA: TGCGCCAGCAGGGCCCGGGGAGGGACCGGGGAGCTGTTTTTT. As protein: CASRARGGTGELFF.

This clonotype was seen ten or more times. This chain uses TRBV6-5 with TRBJ2-5; D is unresolved. The germline V gene has CDR1 MNHEY and CDR2 SVGAGI. Trimming removed 2 bases from V and 5 bases from J, with 3 bases in between. This CDR3 comprises 11 residues. The CDR3 DNA follows: TGTGCCAGCAGTTACGGGGAGACCCAGTACTTC. Its protein product is CASSYGETQYF.

V usage is TRBV4-3 and J usage is TRBJ2-7, with TRBD1 matching over 7 bases. The junction had 9 bases not matched to a gene; V was cut back by 1 base and J by 3 bases. Germline V gene sequence: CDR1 LGHNA, CDR2 YSLEER. The CDR3 contains 16 residues. The CDR3 nucleotides are TGCGCCAGCAGCCAAGCCTTTAGGACAGGTCGCTACGAGCAGTACTTC. Translating it yields CASSQAFRTGRYEQYF.

This clonotype was counted at least ten times. V and J are TRBV7-2 and TRBJ2-3, with TRBD1 as a possible D gene (6 bases). CDR1 is SGHTA, CDR2 FQGNSA, per germline. This CDR3 region has 15 residues. With 5 bases removed from V and 0 bases from J, the gap between germline ends came to 12 bases. DNA for the CDR3: TGTGCCAGCAGCCCCAACAGGGTCAGCACAGATACGCAGTATTTT. This gives the protein CASSPNRVSTDTQYF.

This clonotype was seen only a few times. The chain carries TRBV4-3 and TRBJ2-3, with 14 bases lining up with TRBD2. V lost 1 base to trimming and J lost 1 base; unmatched junction nucleotides: 13. The CDR3 loop spans 21 amino acids. CDR1 and CDR2 (germline): LGHNA, YSLEER. In DNA form, the CDR3 reads TGCGCCAGCAGCCAAGTCCCGGGACTAGCGGGGGAGGTTGGTGGCACAGATACGCAGTATTTT. The encoded protein is CASSQVPGLAGEVGGTDTQYF.

The V and J genes are TRBV13 and TRBJ2-2; D gene ambiguous. The CDR3 is made up of 13 amino acids. Per the germline V gene, CDR1 is PRHDT and CDR2 is FYEKMQ (reference sequence). Trimming removed 5 bases at V and 4 bases at J, with 8 bases between. CDR3 amino acids: CASSIDTTGELFF. The CDR3 DNA reads as TGTGCCAGCAGCATCGACACCACCGGGGAGCTGTTTTTT.

This clonotype has more than one count but fewer than ten. J is TRBJ2-3 and V is TRBV12-5; D gene uncertain. Between the trimmed V and J ends, which lost 1 base and 1 base, there was a span of 3 bases. Germline V lookup: CDR1 LGHNT, CDR2 FRNRAP. The CDR3 sequence is 13 residues long. CDR3 DNA sequence: TGTGCTAGTGGTTTGGCCGGCACAGATACGCAGTATTTT. It yields the protein CASGLAGTDTQYF.

The chain employs TRBV23-1 and TRBJ2-6; D may be TRBD1 or TRBD2 (5 bases each). TRBV23-1 is an open reading frame, and its role is uncertain. CDR3 length: 16 amino acids. V gave up 1 base and J gave up 1 base, with 8 bases separating them. Written as DNA, the CDR3 is TGCGCCAGCAGTCAATGGGGGTCTTCTGGGGCCAACGTCCTGACTTTC. Protein: CASSQWGSSGANVLTF.

J is TRBJ2-1 and V is TRBV15; a possible D gene is TRBD2 (5 bases). The CDR3 runs 14 residues. Deletions cut 3 bases from V and 8 bases from J, with 14 bases between. Germline V lookup: CDR1 LNHNV, CDR2 YYDKDF (reference sequence). Here the CDR3 reads CATSSGVLGDEQFF. The CDR3 nucleotides read TGTGCCACCAGCAGCGGGGTCCTTGGGGATGAGCAGTTCTTC.

There are a few counts of this clonotype. The rearrangement joins TRBV3-1 to TRBJ2-1; TRBD2 aligns across 8 bases. This CDR3 has 14 residues. Germline loops: CDR1 LGHDT, CDR2 YNNKEL (reference sequence). V shed 8 bases, J shed 4 bases, and the junction held 7 bases outside the gene matches. The CDR3 nucleotides are TGTGCCAGCGGGACCGGGACTAGATACAATGAGCAGTTCTTC. This translates into CASGTGTRYNEQFF.

This rearrangement joins TRBV20-1 to TRBJ2-7; no firm D call. Trimming left V 0 bases short and J 0 bases short, with 12 bases between. CDR3 length: 15 residues. Germline lookup yields CDR1 DFQATT and CDR2 SNEGSKA (reference sequence). The CDR3 DNA follows: TGCAGTGCTAGAGATCGCCCAGCCGGCTCCTACGAGCAGTACTTC. This sequence encodes CSARDRPAGSYEQYF.

In its sample, this clonotype was seen many times. V usage is TRBV27 and J usage is TRBJ2-3, with TRBD2 matching 15 bases. The CDR3 totals 17 residues. J was trimmed by 7 bases and V by 4 bases; bases with no gene match: 9. Germline CDR1 is MNHEY and CDR2 is SMNVEV (reference sequence). In nucleotides, the CDR3 is TGTGCCAGCAGTTCCCCTTGGACTAGCGGGGGGGGTTATACGCAGTATTTT. Residues: CASSSPWTSGGGYTQYF.

This clonotype was counted a few times. V usage is TRBV6-4 and J usage is TRBJ2-1; 8 bases agree with TRBD2. This CDR3 is built from 14 residues. The V gene end was trimmed by 7 bases and the J gene end by 6 bases; junction bases not matched to a gene: 8. The germline gives CDR1 MRHNA, CDR2 SNTAGT. CDR3 in amino acids: CASTPGGVTNEQFF. DNA of the CDR3: TGTGCCAGCACCCCCGGGGGGGTGACCAATGAGCAGTTCTTC.

Only a few counts were recorded for this clonotype. The gene calls are TRBV27 and TRBJ1-5; D remains ambiguous. The CDR3 is 15 residues long. Trimming stripped 0 bases from V and 4 bases from J, with 10 bases between. Germline values: CDR1 MNHEY, CDR2 SMNVEV (reference sequence). The CDR3 loop is CASSLSSSQNQPQHF. In nucleotides, the CDR3 is TGTGCCAGCAGTTTATCGAGCAGTCAAAATCAGCCCCAGCATTTT.

The V gene is TRBV6-6, the J gene TRBJ1-2; D might be TRBD1 (5 bases). Per germline, CDR1 MNHNY and CDR2 SVGAGI (reference sequence). With 0 bases removed from V and 1 base from J, the gap between germline ends came to 12 bases. The CDR3 runs 16 residues. CDR3 nucleotide sequence: TGTGCCAGCAGTTACTCGAAGCGGGACCTTAACTATGGCTACACCTTC. Translation gives CASSYSKRDLNYGYTF.

This clonotype was seen only a few times. The chain recombines TRBV21-1 with TRBJ2-1; the D call TRBD1 from the table was never checked on the DNA. TRBV21-1 is annotated as a pseudogene. This CDR3 is built from 16 residues. The CDR3 loop reads CASSRKRGPSYNEQFF. For the CDR3, the DNA is TGTGCCAGCAGCCGAAAGCGGGGGCCCTCCTACAATGAGCAGTTCTTC.

The chain recombines TRBV29-1 with TRBJ1-2; D call uncertain. In germline, CDR1 is SQVTM, CDR2 ANQGSEA. V gave up 1 base and J gave up 2 bases, with 17 bases separating them. The CDR3 has 16 amino acids. CDR3 amino acids: CSVEAESGEANYGYTF. The CDR3 nucleotides read TGCAGCGTTGAAGCGGAAAGTGGGGAGGCGAACTATGGCTACACCTTC.

This chain uses TRBV7-9 with TRBJ1-4, with a weak D call TRBD1 (5 bases). The CDR3 spans 12 residues. Deletions cut 8 bases from V and 8 bases from J, with 12 bases between. Per germline, CDR1 SEHNR and CDR2 FQNEAQ (reference sequence). CDR3 sequence (DNA): TGTGCCAGCGGGGCAACCATGGAAAAACTGTTTTTT. Amino acids: CASGATMEKLFF.

This clonotype has at least ten counts. The rearrangement joins TRBV20-1 to TRBJ2-7; TRBD1 matches 7 bases. Germline V lookup: CDR1 DFQATT, CDR2 SNEGSKA (reference sequence). The V gene end was trimmed by 6 bases and the J gene end by 0 bases; junction bases not matched to a gene: 11. The CDR3 is made up of 15 amino acids. Here the CDR3 reads CSAETGESSSYEQYF. The CDR3 coding sequence is TGCAGTGCCGAAACAGGGGAAAGCAGCTCCTACGAGCAGTACTTC.

This clonotype was detected a few times. The chain recombines TRBV28 with TRBJ1-2; a possible D gene is TRBD1 (5 bases). The germline V and J ends were trimmed by 11 bases and 2 bases, with 12 bases remaining between them. CDR1 and CDR2 (germline): MDHEN, SYDVKM. The CDR3 has 12 residues. Here the CDR3 reads CAVLQENYGYTF. Here the CDR3 DNA reads TGTGCCGTGCTACAGGAAAACTATGGCTACACCTTC.